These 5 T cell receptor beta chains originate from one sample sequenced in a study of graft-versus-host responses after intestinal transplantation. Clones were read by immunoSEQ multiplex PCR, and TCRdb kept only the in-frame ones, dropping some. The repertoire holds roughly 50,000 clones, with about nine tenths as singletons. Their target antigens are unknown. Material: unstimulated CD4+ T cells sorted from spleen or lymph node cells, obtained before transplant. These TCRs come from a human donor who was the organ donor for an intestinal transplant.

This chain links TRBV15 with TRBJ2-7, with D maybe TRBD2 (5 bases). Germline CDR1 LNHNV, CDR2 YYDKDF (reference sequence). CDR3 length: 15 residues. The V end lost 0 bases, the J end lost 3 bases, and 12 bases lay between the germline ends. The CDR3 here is CATSRDNTAGYEQYF. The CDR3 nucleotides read TGTGCCACCAGCAGAGATAATACCGCGGGCTACGAGCAGTACTTC.

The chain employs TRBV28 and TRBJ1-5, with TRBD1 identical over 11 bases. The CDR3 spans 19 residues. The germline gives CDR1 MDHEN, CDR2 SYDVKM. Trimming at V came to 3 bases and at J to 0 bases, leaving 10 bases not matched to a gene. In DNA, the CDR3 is TGTGCCAGCAGTTTGGCCCGGGACAGGGGGGCGGGTAGCAATCAGCCCCAGCATTTT. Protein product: CASSLARDRGAGSNQPQHF.

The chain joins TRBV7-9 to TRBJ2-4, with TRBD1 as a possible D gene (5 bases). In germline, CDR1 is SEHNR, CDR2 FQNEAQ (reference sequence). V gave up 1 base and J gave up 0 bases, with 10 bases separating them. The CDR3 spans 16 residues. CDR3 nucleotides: TGTGCCAGCAGCTTAGGTTCAGGGTTAGCCAAAAACATTCAGTACTTC. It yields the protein CASSLGSGLAKNIQYF.

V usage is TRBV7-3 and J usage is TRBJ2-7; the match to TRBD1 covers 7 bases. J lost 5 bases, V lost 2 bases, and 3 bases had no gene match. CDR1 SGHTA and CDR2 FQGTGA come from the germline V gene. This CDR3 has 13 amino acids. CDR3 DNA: TGTGCCAGCAGCTTAGGGACAGTTCACGAGCAGTACTTC. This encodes CASSLGTVHEQYF.

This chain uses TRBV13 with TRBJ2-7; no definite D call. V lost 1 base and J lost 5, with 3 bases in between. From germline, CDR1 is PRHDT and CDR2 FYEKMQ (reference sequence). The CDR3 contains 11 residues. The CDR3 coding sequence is TGTGCCAGCAGCTTAGATCACGAGCAGTACTTC. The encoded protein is CASSLDHEQYF.